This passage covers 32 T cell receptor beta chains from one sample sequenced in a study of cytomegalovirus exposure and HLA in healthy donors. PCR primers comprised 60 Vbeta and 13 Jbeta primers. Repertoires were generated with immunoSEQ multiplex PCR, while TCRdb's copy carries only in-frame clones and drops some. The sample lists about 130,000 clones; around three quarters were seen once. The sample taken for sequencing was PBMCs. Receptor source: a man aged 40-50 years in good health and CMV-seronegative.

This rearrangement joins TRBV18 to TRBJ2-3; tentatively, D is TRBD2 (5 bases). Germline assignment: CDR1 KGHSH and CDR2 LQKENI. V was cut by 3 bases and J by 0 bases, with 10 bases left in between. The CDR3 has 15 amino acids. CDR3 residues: CASSPTTSSTDTQYF. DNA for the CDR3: TGTGCCAGCTCACCCACAACTAGTAGCACAGATACGCAGTATTTT. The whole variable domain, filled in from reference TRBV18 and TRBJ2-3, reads NAGVMQNPRHLVRRRGQEARLRCSPMKGHSHVYWYRQLPEEGLKFMVYLQKENIIDESGMPKERFSAEFPKEGPSILRIQQVVRGDSAAYFCASSPTTSSTDTQYFGPGTRLTVL.

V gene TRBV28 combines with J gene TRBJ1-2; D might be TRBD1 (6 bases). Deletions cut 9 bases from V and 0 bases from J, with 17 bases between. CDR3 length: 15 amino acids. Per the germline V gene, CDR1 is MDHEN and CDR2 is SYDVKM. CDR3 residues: CASLLRGPPNYGYTF. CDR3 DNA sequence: TGTGCCAGTCTACTGCGGGGGCCTCCTAACTATGGCTACACCTTC.

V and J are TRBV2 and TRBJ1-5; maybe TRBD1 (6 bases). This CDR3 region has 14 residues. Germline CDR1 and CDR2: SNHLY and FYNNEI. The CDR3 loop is CAIARQVSNQPQHF. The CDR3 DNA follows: TGTGCAATCGCGAGACAGGTTAGCAATCAGCCCCAGCATTTT.

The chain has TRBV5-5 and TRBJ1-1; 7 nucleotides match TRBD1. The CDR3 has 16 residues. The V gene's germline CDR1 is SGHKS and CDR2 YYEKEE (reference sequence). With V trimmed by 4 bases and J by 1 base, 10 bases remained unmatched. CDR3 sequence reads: CASSPTGAARNTEAFF. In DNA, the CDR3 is TGTGCCAGCAGCCCCACAGGGGCCGCAAGGAACACTGAAGCTTTCTTT.

The CDR3 DNA is TGTGCCAGCAGCTTTAACGGGTACAATGAGCAGTTCTTC. It is translated as CASSFNGYNEQFF. The rearrangement uses TRBV7-8 and TRBJ2-1, with D unclear. The CDR3 has 13 amino acids. With 3 bases removed from V and 4 bases from J, the gap between germline ends came to 7 bases. CDR1 SGHVS and CDR2 FQNEAQ come from the germline V gene.

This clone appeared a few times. CDR3 amino acids: CAISDSLGRLDSPLHF. The CDR3 bases are TGTGCCATCAGTGACTCCTTGGGGCGGCTGGATTCACCCCTCCACTTT. The rearrangement uses TRBV10-3 and TRBJ1-6; TRBD1 might be the D (5 bases). CDR1 and CDR2 from the germline V gene are ENHRY and SYGVKD. The CDR3 loop spans 16 amino acids. The V end was cut by 3 bases, the J end by 8 bases, with 17 bases between.

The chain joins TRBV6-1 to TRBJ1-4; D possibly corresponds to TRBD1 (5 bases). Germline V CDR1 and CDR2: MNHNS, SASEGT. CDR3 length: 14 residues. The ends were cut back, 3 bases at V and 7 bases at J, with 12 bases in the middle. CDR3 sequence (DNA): TGTGCCAGCAGTGAGGGGGGGGAGGCTGAAAAACTGTTTTTT. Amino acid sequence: CASSEGGEAEKLFF.

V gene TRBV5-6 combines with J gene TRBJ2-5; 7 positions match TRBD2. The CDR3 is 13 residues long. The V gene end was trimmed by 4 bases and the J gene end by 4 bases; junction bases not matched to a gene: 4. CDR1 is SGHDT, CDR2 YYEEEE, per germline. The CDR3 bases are TGTGCCAGCAGCCCTCCGGGGGGAGAGACCCAGTACTTC. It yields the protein CASSPPGGETQYF.

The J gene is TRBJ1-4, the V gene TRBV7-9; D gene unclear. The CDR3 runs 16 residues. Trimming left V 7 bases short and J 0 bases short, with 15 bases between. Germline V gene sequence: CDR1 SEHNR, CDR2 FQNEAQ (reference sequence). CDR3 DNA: TGTGCCAGCACCCTGGGAGAGGCTTCAACTAATGAAAAACTGTTTTTT. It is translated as CASTLGEASTNEKLFF.

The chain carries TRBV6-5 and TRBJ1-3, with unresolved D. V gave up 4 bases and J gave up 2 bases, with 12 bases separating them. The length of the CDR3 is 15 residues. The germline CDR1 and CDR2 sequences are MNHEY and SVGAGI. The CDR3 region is CASSSPRGAGNTIYF. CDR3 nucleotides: TGTGCCAGCAGTTCCCCCCGCGGAGCTGGAAACACCATATATTTT.

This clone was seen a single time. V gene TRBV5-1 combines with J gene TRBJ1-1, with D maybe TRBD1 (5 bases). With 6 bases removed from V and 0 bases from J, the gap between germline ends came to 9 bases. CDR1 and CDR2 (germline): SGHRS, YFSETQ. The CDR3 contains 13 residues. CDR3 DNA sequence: TGCGCCAGCACGGGGGGTATGAACACTGAAGCTTTCTTT. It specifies CASTGGMNTEAFF. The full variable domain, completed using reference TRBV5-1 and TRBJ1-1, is KAGVTQTPRYLIKTRGQQVTLSCSPISGHRSVSWYQQTPGQGLQFLFEYFSETQRNKGNFPGRFSGRQFSNSRSEMNVSTLELGDSALYLCASTGGMNTEAFFGQGTRLTVV.

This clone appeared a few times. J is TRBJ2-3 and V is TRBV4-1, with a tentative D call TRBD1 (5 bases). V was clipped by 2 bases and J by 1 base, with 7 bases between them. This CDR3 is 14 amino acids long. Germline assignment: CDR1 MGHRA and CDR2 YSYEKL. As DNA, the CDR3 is TGCGCCAGCAGCCAATTCAGGGGCACAGATACGCAGTATTTT. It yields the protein CASSQFRGTDTQYF.

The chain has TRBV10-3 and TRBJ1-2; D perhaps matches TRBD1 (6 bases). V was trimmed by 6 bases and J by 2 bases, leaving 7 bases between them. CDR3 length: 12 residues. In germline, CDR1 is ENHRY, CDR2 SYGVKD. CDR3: CAISTGNYGYTF. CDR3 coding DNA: TGTGCCATCAGCACAGGGAACTATGGCTACACCTTC.

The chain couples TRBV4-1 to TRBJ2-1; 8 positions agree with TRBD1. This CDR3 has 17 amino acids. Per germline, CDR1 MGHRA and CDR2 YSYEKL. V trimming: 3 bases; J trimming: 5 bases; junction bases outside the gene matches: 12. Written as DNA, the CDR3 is TGCGCCAGCAGCCAGGACCCGCAGGGGGCGGCTGACAATGAGCAGTTCTTC. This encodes CASSQDPQGAADNEQFF.

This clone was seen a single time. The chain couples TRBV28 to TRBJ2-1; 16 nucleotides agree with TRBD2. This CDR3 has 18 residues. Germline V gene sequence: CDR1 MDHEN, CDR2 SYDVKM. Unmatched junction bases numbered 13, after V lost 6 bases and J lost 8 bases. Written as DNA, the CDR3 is TGTGCCAGCAGGGGTGCCGGGACTAGCGGGGGGGCCTGGCATGAGCAGTTCTTC. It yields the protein CASRGAGTSGGAWHEQFF.

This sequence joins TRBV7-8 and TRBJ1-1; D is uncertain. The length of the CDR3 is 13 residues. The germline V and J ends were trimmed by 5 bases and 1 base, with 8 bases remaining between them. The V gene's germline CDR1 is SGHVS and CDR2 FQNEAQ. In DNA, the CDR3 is TGTGCCAGCAGCATCAGTTGGAACACTGAAGCTTTCTTT. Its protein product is CASSISWNTEAFF. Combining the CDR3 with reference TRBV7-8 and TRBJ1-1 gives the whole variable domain GAGVSQSPRYKVAKRGQDVALRCDPISGHVSLFWYQQALGQGPEFLTYFQNEAQLDKSGLPSDRFFAERPEGSVSTLKIQRTQQEDSAVYLCASSISWNTEAFFGQGTRLTVV.

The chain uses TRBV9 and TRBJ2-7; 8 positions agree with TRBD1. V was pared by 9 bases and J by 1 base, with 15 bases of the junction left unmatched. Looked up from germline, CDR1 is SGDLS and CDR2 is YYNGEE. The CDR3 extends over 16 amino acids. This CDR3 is CANNRDRPSISYEQYF. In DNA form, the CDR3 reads TGTGCCAACAACCGGGACAGGCCTTCTATATCCTACGAGCAGTACTTC.

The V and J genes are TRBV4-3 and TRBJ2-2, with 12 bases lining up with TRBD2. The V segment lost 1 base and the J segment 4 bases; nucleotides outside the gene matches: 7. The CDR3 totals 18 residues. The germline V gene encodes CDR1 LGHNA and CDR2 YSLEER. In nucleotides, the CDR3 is TGCGCCAGCAGCCAAGCCCTAGCGGGGGGGCCGGTCACCGGGGAGCTGTTTTTT. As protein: CASSQALAGGPVTGELFF.

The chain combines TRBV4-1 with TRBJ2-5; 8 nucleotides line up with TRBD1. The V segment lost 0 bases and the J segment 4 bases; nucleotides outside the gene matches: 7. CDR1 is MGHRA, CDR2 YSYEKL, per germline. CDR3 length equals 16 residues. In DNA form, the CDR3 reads TGCGCCAGCAGCCAAGAGTCTTCCACAGGGGGAGAGACCCAGTACTTC. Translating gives CASSQESSTGGETQYF.

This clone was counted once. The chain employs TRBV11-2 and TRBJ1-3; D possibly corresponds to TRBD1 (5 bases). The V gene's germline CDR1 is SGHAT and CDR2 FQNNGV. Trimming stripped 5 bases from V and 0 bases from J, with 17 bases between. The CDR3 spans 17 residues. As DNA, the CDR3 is TGTGCCAGCAGCCTCTCTGGGGGACTACCCTCTGGAAACACCATATATTTT. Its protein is CASSLSGGLPSGNTIYF.

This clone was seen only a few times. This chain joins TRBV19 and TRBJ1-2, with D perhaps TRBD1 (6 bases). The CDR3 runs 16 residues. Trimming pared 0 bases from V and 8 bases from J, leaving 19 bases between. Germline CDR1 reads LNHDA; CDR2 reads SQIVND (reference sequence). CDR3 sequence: CASSIDQDSWLYGYTF. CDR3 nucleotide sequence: TGTGCCAGTAGTATAGACCAGGACAGTTGGTTATACGGCTACACCTTC.

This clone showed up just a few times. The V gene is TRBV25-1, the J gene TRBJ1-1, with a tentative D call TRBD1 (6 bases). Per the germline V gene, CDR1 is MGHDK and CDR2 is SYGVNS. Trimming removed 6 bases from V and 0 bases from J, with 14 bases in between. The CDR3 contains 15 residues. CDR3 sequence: CASRRTANLNTEAFF. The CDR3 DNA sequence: TGTGCCAGCAGAAGGACAGCGAACTTGAACACTGAAGCTTTCTTT.

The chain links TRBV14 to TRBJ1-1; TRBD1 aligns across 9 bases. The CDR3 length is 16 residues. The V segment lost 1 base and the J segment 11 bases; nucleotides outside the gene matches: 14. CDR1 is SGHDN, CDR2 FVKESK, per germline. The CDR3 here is CASSQVGQGPQLVAFF. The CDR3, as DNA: TGTGCCAGCAGCCAAGTGGGACAGGGACCTCAACTCGTGGCTTTCTTT.

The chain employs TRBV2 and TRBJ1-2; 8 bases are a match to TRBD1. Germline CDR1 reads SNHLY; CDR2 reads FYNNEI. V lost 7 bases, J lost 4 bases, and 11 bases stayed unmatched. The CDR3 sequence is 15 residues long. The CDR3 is CASKNDRGRAYGYTF. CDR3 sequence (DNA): TGTGCCAGCAAAAATGACAGGGGTCGGGCCTATGGCTACACCTTC.

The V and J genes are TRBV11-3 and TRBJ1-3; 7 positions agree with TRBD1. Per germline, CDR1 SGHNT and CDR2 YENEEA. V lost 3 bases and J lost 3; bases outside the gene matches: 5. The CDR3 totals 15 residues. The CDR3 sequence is CASSFRTGRGNTIYF. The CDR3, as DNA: TGTGCCAGCAGCTTCAGGACAGGCCGTGGAAACACCATATATTTT.

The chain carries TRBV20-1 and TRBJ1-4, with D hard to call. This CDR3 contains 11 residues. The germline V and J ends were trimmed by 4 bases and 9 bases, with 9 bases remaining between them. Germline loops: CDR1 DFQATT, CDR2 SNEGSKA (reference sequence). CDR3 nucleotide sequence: TGCAGTGCTACCGACGGGAAAAAACTGTTTTTT. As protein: CSATDGKKLFF.

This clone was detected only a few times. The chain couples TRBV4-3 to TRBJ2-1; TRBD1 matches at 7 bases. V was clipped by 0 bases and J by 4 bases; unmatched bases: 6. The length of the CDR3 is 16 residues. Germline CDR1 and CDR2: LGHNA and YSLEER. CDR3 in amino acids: CASSQETGPPYNEQFF. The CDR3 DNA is TGCGCCAGCAGCCAAGAGACAGGGCCCCCTTACAATGAGCAGTTCTTC.

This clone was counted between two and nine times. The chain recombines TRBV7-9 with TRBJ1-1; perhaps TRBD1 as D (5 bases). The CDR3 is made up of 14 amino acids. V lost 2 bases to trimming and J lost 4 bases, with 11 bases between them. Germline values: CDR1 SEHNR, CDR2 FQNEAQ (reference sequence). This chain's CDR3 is CASSLPGGGTEAFF. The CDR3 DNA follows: TGTGCCAGCAGCTTACCGGGGGGAGGCACTGAAGCTTTCTTT.

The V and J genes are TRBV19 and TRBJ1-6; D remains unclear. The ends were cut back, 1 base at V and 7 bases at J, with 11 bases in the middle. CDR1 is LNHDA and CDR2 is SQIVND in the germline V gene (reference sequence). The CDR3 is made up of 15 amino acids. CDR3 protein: CASSIAGSRNSPLHF. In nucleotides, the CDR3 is TGTGCCAGTAGTATAGCAGGTTCTCGGAATTCACCCCTCCACTTT.

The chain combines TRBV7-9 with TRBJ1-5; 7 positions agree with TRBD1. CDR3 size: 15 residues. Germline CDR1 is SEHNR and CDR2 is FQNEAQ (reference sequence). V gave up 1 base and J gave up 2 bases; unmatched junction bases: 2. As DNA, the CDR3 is TGTGCCAGCAGCTTAGGGGGACAGCGCAATCAGCCCCAGCATTTT. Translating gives CASSLGGQRNQPQHF.

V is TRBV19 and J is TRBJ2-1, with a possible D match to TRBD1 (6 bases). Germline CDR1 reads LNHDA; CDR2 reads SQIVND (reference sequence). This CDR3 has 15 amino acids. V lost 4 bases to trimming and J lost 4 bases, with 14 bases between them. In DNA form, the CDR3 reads TGTGCCAGTAGTACTCAGGACAGAATGTACAATGAGCAGTTCTTC. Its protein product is CASSTQDRMYNEQFF.

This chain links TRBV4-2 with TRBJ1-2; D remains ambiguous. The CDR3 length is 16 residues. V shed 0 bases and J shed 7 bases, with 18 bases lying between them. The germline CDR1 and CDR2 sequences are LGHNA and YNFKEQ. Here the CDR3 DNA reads TGTGCCAGCAGCCAAGACTACAGCGGAATTCTAGTTGGCTACACCTTC. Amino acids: CASSQDYSGILVGYTF.